The following is a TCR beta chain sequence with its context. No antigen is known for it. A much bigger clone sits one base away, suggesting this may be a read error. CDR1 and CDR2 (germline): SGHTA, FQGTGA. CDR3 length equals 13 residues. The authors ran a second PCR of roughly 6 to 12 cycles using a sample-barcoded 5' primer and a J-beta primer mix. MiXCR was run by TCRdb on the 5' RACE reads, yielding one entry per CDR3 protein. Altogether 600,000 to 800,000 distinct CDR3 sequences are present, under 65% being singletons, with the ten largest covering roughly 14%. The record originates from a study of blood T cells in healthy people across ages. General study points: Estimated diversity that came from one million T cells was considered an underestimate.

V gene TRBV7-3 combines with J gene TRBJ2-1; D gene unclear. The closer fit of TRBJ2-7 to the DNA end suggests the J call may be wrong. This TCR was recovered from a woman at least 80 years old in good health. Input material: blood. CDR3 nucleotides: TGTGCCAGCAGCGCCGAGTCCTACAATGAGCAGTACTTC. Translation: CASSAESYNEQYF.